A selection of T cell receptor beta chains follows, all from one sample in a study of CD8 T cells in ankylosing spondylitis. TCRdb reprocessed the 5' RACE reads via MiXCR and lists one record per CDR3 protein. This table holds about 540,000 distinct CDR3 sequences, roughly 13% found once. Material: blood, either unsorted or a sorted T cell fraction (not recorded which). The receptors shown here come from a male donor with ankylosing spondylitis. The CDR3 runs from the conserved cysteine through the conserved F or W.

v_call | cdr3_aa
TRBV7-9 | CASSFGRGTRGEQFF
TRBV13 | CASSLESAKYNEQFF
TRBV11-2 | CASSSSWQGMNTEAFF
TRBV20-1 | CSARDEGGRWNQPQHF
TRBV11-3 | CASSLDHETQYF
TRBV20-1 | CSARDSGVINYGYTF
TRBV5-1 | CASSFGPSTDTQYF
TRBV11-2 | CASSIRLDGYNEQFF
TRBV11-2 | CASSFYGGTQYF
TRBV20-1 | CSARPVEDLAKNIQYF
TRBV7-7 | CASSVHRDSSLTGTGELFF
TRBV2 | CASSAQGDYNEQFF
TRBV7-9 | CASRSLGTHTEAFF
TRBV6-1 | CASSPTGVSTDTQYF
TRBV20-1 | CSAPSPWDTEAFF
TRBV7-2 | CASSRDSHNTEAFF
TRBV5-1 | CASSLSPSGSTYEQFF
TRBV12-3/TRBV12-4 | CASDSVERNTGELFF
TRBV7-9 | CASSFSLDEQFF
TRBV30 | CAWNQGYNEQFF
TRBV9 | CASSVRQNYEQYF
TRBV5-1 | CASSGEFEQFF
TRBV12-3/TRBV12-4 | CASSLRLAGGEQYF
TRBV7-9 | CASTPGQGSGDTGELFF
TRBV12-3/TRBV12-4 | CASRDSLAGGPGTGELFF
TRBV2 | CASRQGGSYNEQFF
TRBV6-2/TRBV6-3 | CASSTGESNEQFF